Listed here are 19 T cell receptor beta chains from one sample, sequenced in a study of beta chain features in type 1 diabetes. Sequencing targeted expressed TCRB transcripts, as all isolated RNA had been reverse transcribed. The data were produced by immunoSEQ multiplex PCR, yet TCRdb's version contains in-frame clones alone and is incomplete. The sample lists 110,000 to 150,000 clones, about 9.1% occurring once. Sequencing used central memory CD4+ T cells from blood. These receptors were obtained from a woman between 40 and 50 years old in good health.

To note about this clone: A much larger clone is a single base away; this may be a read error. The sample has other DNA sequences that encode this CDR3 too. CDR3 protein: CASSPPSGGLTDTQYF. The CDR3 DNA reads TGTGCCAGCTCACCCCCTAGCGGGGGACTGACAGATACGCAGTATTTT. V gene TRBV18 combines with J gene TRBJ2-3; 10 bases are shared with TRBD2. Per the germline V gene, CDR1 is KGHSH and CDR2 is LQKENI. With V trimmed by 3 bases and J by 3 bases, 6 bases remained unmatched. The CDR3 totals 16 residues.

In this sample, this clone turned up a few times. The germline gene is not matched at one end of the junction; a read error may be the cause. The V and J genes are TRBV7-7 and TRBJ2-5; TRBD2 agrees at 13 bases. This CDR3 comprises 17 residues. Germline lookup yields CDR1 SSHAT and CDR2 FNYEAQ (reference sequence). The CDR3, as DNA: TGTGCTAGCAGCCGCGGACTAGCGGGGGCCCGCCAAGAGACCCAGTACTTC. Protein product: CASSRGLAGARQETQYF.

The J gene is TRBJ2-1, the V gene TRBV7-6; 11 bases map to TRBD2. Germline V gives CDR1 SGHVS, CDR2 FNYEAQ. Unmatched junction bases numbered 7, after V lost 5 bases and J lost 7 bases. The CDR3 is 15 residues long. DNA for the CDR3: TGTGCCAGCAGCCTTAGCGGGGGGGCCGGGAATGAGCAGTTCTTC. Encoded protein: CASSLSGGAGNEQFF. Variable domain in full (rest from reference TRBV7-6 and TRBJ2-1): GAGVSQSPRYKVTKRGQDVALRCDPISGHVSLYWYRQALGQGPEFLTYFNYEAQQDKSGLPNDRFSAERPEGSISTLTIQRTEQRDSAMYRCASSLSGGAGNEQFFGPGTRLTVL.

In DNA, the CDR3 is TGTGCCAGCAGACCCGGACAGGAGTTAGGTACGCAGTATTTT. Amino acid sequence: CASRPGQELGTQYF. The V gene is TRBV6-5, the J gene TRBJ2-3, with 7 bases matching TRBD1. Germline CDR1 MNHEY, CDR2 SVGAGI. With 6 bases clipped from V and 8 bases from J, the junction kept 11 bases outside the gene matches. The CDR3 totals 14 residues.

The chain has TRBV6-1 and TRBJ2-6, with D unclear. This CDR3 has 14 amino acids. CDR1 MNHNS and CDR2 SASEGT come from the germline V gene. Trimming stripped 5 bases from V and 1 base from J, with 6 bases between. CDR3 in DNA: TGTGCCAGCAGTCGACAATCTGGGGCCAACGTCCTGACTTTC. Translation: CASSRQSGANVLTF.

V gene TRBV7-2 combines with J gene TRBJ2-5; TRBD2 matches at 8 bases. J gave up 2 bases and V 5 bases, and 16 bases lay outside the gene matches. Germline CDR1 SGHTA, CDR2 FQGNSA. This CDR3 is 18 amino acids long. The CDR3 DNA sequence: TGTGCCAGCAGCCGTACAGGCCCGGGACTAGGGGTACAAGAGACCCAGTACTTC. This codes for CASSRTGPGLGVQETQYF.

The chain carries TRBV6-5 and TRBJ1-2, with a possible D match to TRBD1 (6 bases). Trimming shortened V by 1 base and J by 6 bases, and 12 bases separated the two germline ends. In germline, CDR1 is MNHEY, CDR2 SVGAGI. The CDR3 is 14 residues long. This CDR3 is CASSYLQGSDGYTF. The DNA of the CDR3 is TGTGCCAGCAGTTACTTACAGGGCTCTGATGGCTACACCTTC.

The V gene is TRBV12-5, the J gene TRBJ2-1, with TRBD1 matching 9 bases. V was pared by 5 bases and J by 8 bases, with 10 bases of the junction left unmatched. Looked up from germline, CDR1 is LGHNT and CDR2 is FRNRAP. This CDR3 region has 15 residues. The CDR3 DNA is TGTGCTAGTGGTGTACAGGGGGCCCCAAGGGATGAGCAGTTCTTC. It specifies CASGVQGAPRDEQFF.

This clone was observed a handful of times. V usage is TRBV18 and J usage is TRBJ2-5; D gene unclear. The CDR3 spans 14 residues. Per the germline V gene, CDR1 is KGHSH and CDR2 is LQKENI. Trimming stripped 0 bases from V and 0 bases from J, with 5 bases between. As DNA, the CDR3 is TGTGCCAGCTCACCACCCTCTAACCAAGAGACCCAGTACTTC. This codes for CASSPPSNQETQYF.

This clone has at least ten counts. The germline gene is not matched at one end of the junction; a read error may be the cause. The chain joins TRBV15 to TRBJ2-5; 8 nucleotides match TRBD1. Germline V gene sequence: CDR1 LNHNV, CDR2 YYDKDF (reference sequence). This CDR3 is built from 12 residues. The CDR3 protein is CATSRPKGQANF. For the CDR3, the DNA is TGTGCCACCAGCAGGCCCAAGGGACAGGCGAACTTC.

This clone turned up a few times. The CDR3 loop reads CASSRQAGQGYNEQFF. CDR3 DNA: TGTGCCAGCAGCCGCCAAGCGGGACAGGGTTACAATGAGCAGTTCTTC. The V call is TRBV7-2, the J call TRBJ2-1, with TRBD1 matching 9 bases. The V gene's germline CDR1 is SGHTA and CDR2 FQGNSA. The CDR3 runs to 16 residues. The trim removed 5 bases at V and 4 bases at J, leaving 9 bases unmatched.

A few counts support this clone. Here the CDR3 reads CASSPDWSYGYTF. The CDR3 bases are TGTGCCAGTAGTCCGGACTGGAGCTATGGCTACACCTTC. The chain recombines TRBV19 with TRBJ1-2; D call uncertain. V lost 5 bases and J 4 bases, leaving 11 bases between the germline ends. The CDR3 runs to 13 residues. The germline CDR1 and CDR2 sequences are LNHDA and SQIVND (reference sequence).

In this sample, this clone turned up many times. The V call is TRBV7-4, the J call TRBJ2-7; TRBD2 is a possible D gene (6 bases). Germline V gives CDR1 SGHVT, CDR2 SQSDAQ. The CDR3 is 12 residues long. Trimming took 6 bases from V and 1 from J, leaving 7 bases between them. The CDR3: CASSGGSYEQYF. For the CDR3, the DNA is TGTGCCAGCAGTGGGGGGTCCTACGAGCAGTACTTC.

This clone has a count of ten or more. J is TRBJ1-1 and V is TRBV2; D possibly corresponds to TRBD1 (5 bases). The CDR3 consists of 13 residues. The V gene lost 4 bases and the J gene lost 0 bases, with 6 bases spanning the gap. Germline-derived CDR1 and CDR2 are SNHLY and FYNNEI. CDR3 DNA sequence: TGTGCCAGCAGTGGACAGTTGAACACTGAAGCTTTCTTT. Translating gives CASSGQLNTEAFF.

V gene TRBV10-3 combines with J gene TRBJ1-2, with 7 bases lining up with TRBD1. The CDR3 sequence is 15 residues long. Per the germline V gene, CDR1 is ENHRY and CDR2 is SYGVKD. J lost 3 bases, V lost 6 bases, and 10 bases had no gene match. In nucleotides, the CDR3 is TGTGCCATCAGCCAAACAGGGCAGGGGGACTATGGCTACACCTTC. This encodes CAISQTGQGDYGYTF.

This clone occurred a few times. V usage is TRBV18 and J usage is TRBJ1-1; D ambiguous. Looked up from germline, CDR1 is KGHSH and CDR2 is LQKENI. The germline V and J ends were trimmed by 3 bases and 3 bases, with 8 bases remaining between them. There are 13 residues in the CDR3. The CDR3 is CASSPGRDTEAFF. CDR3 coding DNA: TGTGCCAGCTCACCCGGGAGGGACACTGAAGCTTTCTTT.

The rearrangement uses TRBV28 and TRBJ2-1; perhaps TRBD1 as D (6 bases). This CDR3 contains 17 residues. V lost 2 bases and J 4 bases, leaving 18 bases between the germline ends. The V gene's germline CDR1 is MDHEN and CDR2 SYDVKM. CDR3 loop: CASSLRGQGITYNEQFF. The CDR3 DNA follows: TGTGCCAGCAGTTTAAGGGGCCAGGGGATTACTTACAATGAGCAGTTCTTC.

At least ten counts were recorded for this clone. The genes are TRBV19 and TRBJ2-2; D unclear. The germline V and J ends were trimmed by 7 bases and 7 bases, with 4 bases remaining between them. Germline values: CDR1 LNHDA, CDR2 SQIVND (reference sequence). The CDR3 is 10 residues long. In DNA, the CDR3 is TGTGCCAGTAACGGCGGGGAGCTGTTTTTT. Protein product: CASNGGELFF.

This clone was picked up a small number of times. The J gene is TRBJ1-1, the V gene TRBV5-6; D ambiguous. CDR1 and CDR2 (germline): SGHDT, YYEEEE. With 1 base removed from V and 12 bases from J, the gap between germline ends came to 13 bases. This CDR3 is built from 12 residues. CDR3: CASSLIRGRTFF. CDR3 nucleotides: TGTGCCAGCAGCTTGATCCGGGGAAGGACTTTCTTT.